Sequencing of this T cell receptor (beta chain) was carried out in a study of cytomegalovirus exposure and HLA in healthy donors. Germline V gene lookup returns CDR1 MNHEY and CDR2 SVGAGI. CDR3 length equals 14 residues. The J segment lost 8 bases and the V segment lost 7 bases, leaving 8 bases of the junction unmatched. The PCR contained 60 Vbeta and 13 Jbeta primers. Original methodology: Per a later analysis, the number of unique TCR beta chains was about 80 million, of which about 10 million were shared. The data were produced by immunoSEQ multiplex PCR, yet TCRdb's version contains in-frame clones alone and is incomplete. V and J calls and clone size follow that table, whereas D and trimming were derived from the DNA. The sample consists of over 250,000 clones, more than 80% of them appearing once.

The chain couples TRBV6-5 to TRBJ1-2; 12 positions match TRBD1. The sequenced sample consisted of PBMCs. The receptor was isolated from a man between 35 and 55 years old in good health and CMV-seropositive. The CDR3 nucleotides read TGTGCCAGCAACGCGGGACAGGGGGCGGGAGGCTACACCTTC. It yields the protein CASNAGQGAGGYTF.